This T cell receptor beta chain comes out of a study of radiation and T cells in renal cell carcinoma. Study-level information: Nephrectomy followed 15 Gy stereotactic body radiation by 4 weeks.

Germline loops: CDR1 SGHKS, CDR2 YYEKEE (reference sequence). The ends were cut back, 3 bases at V and 0 bases at J, with 11 bases in the middle. The CDR3 runs 15 residues. Notes on the study in general: From baseline, blood top tumor clonotypes peaked at 2 weeks post-radiation.

Time point described: baseline pretreatment blood. This sample's treatment: 15 Gy SBRT to primary tumor, nephrectomy 4 weeks later. The tumor was a clear cell renal cell carcinoma. Points on this clone: Its antigen is unidentified.

Produced via immunoSEQ multiplex PCR; TCRdb's table is partial and in-frame only. This sample has over 120,000 clones; about 88% occur once, and the top ten carry about 12%. This TCR was sampled from a woman aged 45-60 years with renal cell carcinoma. The starting material was blood, obtained from a patient whose treatment included radiotherapy and nephrectomy. The chain employs TRBV5-5 and TRBJ2-3; the D gene is possibly TRBD2 (6 bases). The CDR3 DNA reads as TGTGCCAGCAGCTCCCCGGGGGTTAGCACAGATACGCAGTATTTT. Protein sequence: CASSSPGVSTDTQYF. The variable domain in full, completed from reference TRBV5-5 and TRBJ2-3, reads DAGVTQSPTHLIKTRGQQVTLRCSPISGHKSVSWYQQVLGQGPQFIFQYYEKEERGRGNFPDRFSARQFPNYSSELNVNALLLGDSALYLCASSSPGVSTDTQYFGPGTRLTVL.